The present entry profiles one TCR beta chain with its context. Assay: immunoSEQ multiplex PCR; the TCRdb copy retains only in-frame clones and omits some. The data hold some 8,000 clones, with roughly nine tenths observed a single time. CDR1 is SGHRS, CDR2 YFSETQ, per germline. The ends were cut back, 2 bases at V and 2 bases at J, with 11 bases in the middle. This CDR3 comprises 15 residues. These data come from a study of technical replicates of blood from a handful of donors. This chain connects TRBV5-1 to TRBJ2-1; D might be TRBD2 (6 bases). This TCR came from a human donor in good health. Input material: PBMCs. This CDR3 is CASSFGDSTYNEQFF. CDR3 DNA sequence: TGCGCCAGCAGCTTTGGGGACTCCACCTACAATGAGCAGTTCTTC.